Below are 26 T cell receptor beta chains sequenced from a single sample in a study of cytomegalovirus exposure and HLA in healthy donors. This PCR relied on a set of 60 Vbeta primers and 13 Jbeta primers. TCRdb's copy holds only in-frame clones and misses some; the assay was immunoSEQ multiplex PCR. The data hold roughly 110,000 clones, with less than 85% observed a single time. The source material was PBMCs. These receptors all come from a man younger than 35 in good health and CMV-seronegative.

This sequence joins TRBV2 and TRBJ2-2; TRBD1 agrees at 8 bases. This CDR3 spans 14 amino acids. CDR1 and CDR2 from the germline V gene are SNHLY and FYNNEI. J lost 5 bases, V lost 7 bases, and 6 bases had no gene match. The CDR3 DNA reads TGTGCCAGCACGCGCAGGGGGCAAACCGGGGAGCTGTTTTTT. Amino acid sequence: CASTRRGQTGELFF.

The rearrangement links TRBV7-6 to TRBJ2-1; no reliable D call. V shed 8 bases and J shed 0 bases, with 14 bases lying between them. CDR1 is SGHVS, CDR2 FNYEAQ, per germline. The CDR3 spans 15 residues. Here the CDR3 DNA reads TGTGCCAGCGCATCCAGGATCAGCTCCTACAATGAGCAGTTCTTC. Translating it yields CASASRISSYNEQFF.

The chain recombines TRBV28 with TRBJ1-4; 8 positions match TRBD1. The V segment lost 6 bases and the J segment 3 bases; nucleotides outside the gene matches: 6. Germline values: CDR1 MDHEN, CDR2 SYDVKM. This CDR3 region has 15 residues. The CDR3 DNA reads TGTGCCAGCAGGTTCCCGGGACAGGCTAATGAAAAACTGTTTTTT. This gives the protein CASRFPGQANEKLFF.

The chain uses TRBV9 and TRBJ2-7; maybe TRBD2 (6 bases). TRBJ2-5 matches the DNA end more closely, so the J call is doubtful. The CDR3 contains 14 residues. CDR1 and CDR2 from the germline V gene are SGDLS and YYNGEE. The CDR3 DNA sequence: TGTGCCAGCAGCACCAGCGGGTACCAAGAGACCCAGTACTTC. It encodes CASSTSGYQETQYF.

The chain combines TRBV18 with TRBJ1-2; a weak D match, TRBD1 (5 bases). V dropped 5 bases and J dropped 4 bases, with 14 bases sitting between them. CDR1 KGHSH and CDR2 LQKENI come from the germline V gene. This CDR3 spans 14 amino acids. The CDR3 protein is CASSSQGGGYGYTF. The CDR3, as DNA: TGTGCCAGCTCATCCCAGGGAGGAGGCTATGGCTACACCTTC.

This chain joins TRBV19 and TRBJ1-2; D uncertain. The CDR3 runs to 10 residues. Trimming removed 7 bases from V and 14 bases from J, with 14 bases in between. Germline-derived CDR1 and CDR2 are LNHDA and SQIVND (reference sequence). In nucleotides, the CDR3 is TGTGCCAGTAATCATCGGCCGACTACCTTC. Its protein is CASNHRPTTF.

This clone was found a few times. This chain joins TRBV27 and TRBJ1-2, with D perhaps TRBD1 (5 bases). The V gene lost 4 bases and the J gene lost 1 base, with 7 bases spanning the gap. The CDR3 extends over 13 amino acids. Germline CDR1 MNHEY, CDR2 SMNVEV (reference sequence). DNA of the CDR3: TGTGCCAGCAGTTCGCAGGGTAACTATGGCTACACCTTC. Protein: CASSSQGNYGYTF.

The chain couples TRBV5-1 to TRBJ1-1, with TRBD1 matching over 10 bases. The CDR3 has 15 amino acids. The V segment lost 6 bases and the J segment 0 bases; nucleotides outside the gene matches: 5. Germline values: CDR1 SGHRS, CDR2 YFSETQ. The CDR3 reads CASKGTGALNTEAFF. For the CDR3, the DNA is TGCGCCAGCAAGGGGACAGGGGCCTTGAACACTGAAGCTTTCTTT.

The gene calls are TRBV6-6 and TRBJ1-2; D not certain. V was cut by 7 bases and J by 8 bases, with 17 bases left in between. Germline loops: CDR1 MNHNY, CDR2 SVGAGI (reference sequence). This CDR3 has 13 residues. The CDR3 spells CASTNGPGGGYTF. CDR3 coding DNA: TGTGCCAGCACCAACGGACCCGGAGGAGGCTACACCTTC.

This clone appeared a single time. The CDR3 here is CASSPRSLQGVETQYF. DNA of the CDR3: TGTGCCAGCAGCCCGCGGAGCTTACAGGGAGTGGAAACCCAGTACTTC. V usage is TRBV7-9 and J usage is TRBJ2-5; weak D call: TRBD1 (6 bases). The germline gives CDR1 SEHNR, CDR2 FQNEAQ (reference sequence). The V end lost 5 bases, the J end lost 8 bases, and 24 bases lay between the germline ends. The CDR3 covers 16 residues.

This clone was seen a single time. V usage is TRBV15 and J usage is TRBJ1-2; tentatively, D is TRBD1 (6 bases). CDR1 LNHNV and CDR2 YYDKDF come from the germline V gene (reference sequence). V lost 1 base and J 6 bases, leaving 15 bases between the germline ends. The CDR3 sequence is 15 residues long. The CDR3 is CATSRGYRELDGYTF. CDR3 nucleotide sequence: TGTGCCACCAGCAGAGGGTACAGGGAACTTGATGGCTACACCTTC. The full variable domain, its missing parts supplied by reference TRBV15 and TRBJ1-2, is DAMVIQNPRYQVTQFGKPVTLSCSQTLNHNVMYWYQQKSSQAPKLLFHYYDKDFNNEADTPDNFQSRRPNTSFCFLDIRSPGLGDTAMYLCATSRGYRELDGYTFGSGTRLTVV.

V usage is TRBV9 and J usage is TRBJ2-7; D ambiguous. V was trimmed by 4 bases and J by 7 bases, leaving 9 bases between them. The CDR3 covers 11 residues. The germline V gene encodes CDR1 SGDLS and CDR2 YYNGEE. CDR3 sequence reads: CASSQTWEQYF. The CDR3 DNA sequence: TGTGCCAGCAGCCAAACATGGGAGCAGTACTTC. The full variable domain, with the rest looked up from reference TRBV9 and TRBJ2-7, is DSGVTQTPKHLITATGQRVTLRCSPRSGDLSVYWYQQSLDQGLQFLIQYYNGEERAKGNILERFSAQQFPDLHSELNLSSLELGDSALYFCASSQTWEQYFGPGTRLTVT.

This chain uses TRBV28 with TRBJ2-1, with TRBD2 matching 8 bases. Trimming at V came to 1 base and at J to 0 bases, leaving 14 bases not matched to a gene. The CDR3 is 20 amino acids. Germline lookup yields CDR1 MDHEN and CDR2 SYDVKM. The CDR3 spells CASSLLWGRGAGTSYNEQFF. In DNA form, the CDR3 reads TGTGCCAGCAGTTTATTATGGGGGCGGGGGGCAGGGACCTCCTACAATGAGCAGTTCTTC. Together with reference TRBV28 and TRBJ2-1, the CDR3 gives the full variable domain: DVKVTQSSRYLVKRTGEKVFLECVQDMDHENMFWYRQDPGLGLRLIYFSYDVKMKEKGDIPEGYSVSREKKERFSLILESASTNQTSMYLCASSLLWGRGAGTSYNEQFFGPGTRLTVL.

The chain has TRBV7-8 and TRBJ1-5; 9 nucleotides agree with TRBD1. V gave up 4 bases and J gave up 2 bases; unmatched junction bases: 6. Germline values: CDR1 SGHVS, CDR2 FQNEAQ. The length of the CDR3 is 16 residues. CDR3 nucleotide sequence: TGTGCCAGCAGCTCGGCCCGGACAGGGGGCAATCAGCCCCAGCATTTT. Translating it yields CASSSARTGGNQPQHF.

This rearrangement joins TRBV10-2 to TRBJ2-7; 9 positions match TRBD1. The CDR3 is made up of 14 amino acids. Trimming cost V 7 bases and J 5 bases; bases outside gene matches: 9. Germline V CDR1 and CDR2: WSHSY, SAAADI. The chain's CDR3 is CASTPGQGSDEQYF. In nucleotides, the CDR3 is TGCGCCAGCACTCCGGGACAGGGTTCAGACGAGCAGTACTTC.

This chain links TRBV6-5 with TRBJ1-2, with a possible D match to TRBD1 (6 bases). There are 13 residues in the CDR3. Germline CDR1 and CDR2: MNHEY and SVGAGI. V dropped 6 bases and J dropped 8 bases, with 16 bases sitting between them. The CDR3 DNA reads as TGTGCCAGCAGAGGGGGATCCGCTATCGGCTACACCTTC. Protein product: CASRGGSAIGYTF.

The CDR3 spells CAISGDSYNSPLHF. CDR3 nucleotide sequence: TGTGCCATCAGTGGAGATTCCTATAATTCACCCCTCCACTTT. The chain joins TRBV10-3 to TRBJ1-6; the D is unclear. Germline V CDR1 and CDR2: ENHRY, SYGVKD. Between the trimmed V and J ends, which lost 4 bases and 1 base, there was a span of 5 bases. The CDR3 is 14 amino acids.

The V call is TRBV5-4, the J call TRBJ1-2; D call uncertain. Trimming stripped 4 bases from V and 13 bases from J, with 29 bases between. Germline CDR1 and CDR2: SGHNT and YYREEE (reference sequence). The CDR3 runs to 16 residues. CDR3 protein: CASSQGSGSEAARVTF. CDR3 coding DNA: TGTGCCAGCAGCCAAGGGTCGGGGTCTGAGGCCGCGAGGGTCACCTTC. The complete variable domain, with remaining parts taken from reference TRBV5-4 and TRBJ1-2, reads ETGVTQSPTHLIKTRGQQVTLRCSSQSGHNTVSWYQQALGQGPQFIFQYYREEENGRGNFPPRFSGLQFPNYSSELNVNALELDDSALYLCASSQGSGSEAARVTFGSGTRLTVV.

This chain links TRBV29-1 with TRBJ2-3; the D is unclear. Trimming took 3 bases from V and 1 from J, leaving 8 bases between them. Looked up from germline, CDR1 is SQVTM and CDR2 is ANQGSEA. This CDR3 contains 13 residues. CDR3 amino acids: CSVEPGGTDTQYF. The CDR3, as DNA: TGCAGCGTTGAGCCAGGTGGCACAGATACGCAGTATTTT.

This clone appeared a few times. The genes are TRBV28 and TRBJ2-1, with 9 bases identical to TRBD1. After removal of 7 bases from V and 9 bases from J, the junction contained 7 bases not matched to a gene. The CDR3 loop spans 13 amino acids. Germline V gives CDR1 MDHEN, CDR2 SYDVKM. The CDR3 DNA is TGTGCCAGCATCAAGGACAGGGGCGGTGAGCAGTTCTTC. Translation: CASIKDRGGEQFF.

The gene calls are TRBV6-6 and TRBJ2-1; 11 nucleotides agree with TRBD2. The V and J ends lost 5 bases and 9 bases, in that order; junction bases with no gene match: 12. Germline assignment: CDR1 MNHNY and CDR2 SVGAGI (reference sequence). The CDR3 covers 16 residues. As DNA, the CDR3 is TGTGCCAGCAGTCCCGAACTAGCGGGGGCCGGGGGTGAGCAGTTCTTC. Protein product: CASSPELAGAGGEQFF.

A note on this clone: Mismatch with germline at one junction end may stem from a read error. For the CDR3, the DNA is TGTGCCAGCAGCTTAGCCGCAGGGACCCAAGGGGGCTACCCCTTC. Translated: CASSLAAGTQGGYPF. This chain links TRBV7-9 with TRBJ1-2; 7 nucleotides align to TRBD1. CDR1 is SEHNR and CDR2 is FQNEAQ in the germline V gene (reference sequence). CDR3 length: 15 residues.

This clone was recorded once. The chain links TRBV29-1 to TRBJ2-3; TRBD1 matches at 7 bases. Germline V CDR1 and CDR2: SQVTM, ANQGSEA. Losses at the gene ends were 7 bases for V and 2 bases for J; bases not matched to a gene: 6. CDR3 size: 13 residues. The CDR3 nucleotides read TGCAGCGGGGACAGTTTAAACACAGATACGCAGTATTTT. It yields the protein CSGDSLNTDTQYF.

The gene calls are TRBV20-1 and TRBJ2-5, with D unclear. Trimming stripped 7 bases from V and 5 bases from J, with 8 bases between. CDR1 is DFQATT and CDR2 is SNEGSKA in the germline V gene (reference sequence). The length of the CDR3 is 10 residues. CDR3 sequence: CSGGVETQYF. CDR3 in DNA: TGCAGTGGCGGTGTGGAGACCCAGTACTTC.

The V call is TRBV28, the J call TRBJ2-1, with D possibly being TRBD1 (5 bases). CDR3 length: 14 residues. V was pared by 6 bases and J by 4 bases, with 13 bases between. Germline values: CDR1 MDHEN, CDR2 SYDVKM. The CDR3: CASSPGQAYNEQFF. The CDR3 DNA follows: TGTGCCAGCAGCCCCGGACAAGCTTACAATGAGCAGTTCTTC.

The V gene is TRBV7-9, the J gene TRBJ2-2; D unresolved. This CDR3 is 15 amino acids long. V gave up 2 bases and J gave up 5 bases, with 12 bases separating them. From germline, CDR1 is SEHNR and CDR2 FQNEAQ (reference sequence). DNA for the CDR3: TGTGCCAGCAGCTTAATATCGACGAGGACCGGGGAGCTGTTTTTT. The encoded protein is CASSLISTRTGELFF.